This T cell receptor (beta chain) was identified in a study of CD8 T cells in Susac syndrome (dated by TCRdb to 2018 to 2020). Concerning the study at large: Among the Susac syndrome patients who were sequenced, clinically active disease was present in more than 5 and clinical remission was observed in about eight. CD8+ T cell repertoire clonality was compared between 11 to 12 healthy donors, approximately 14 Susac syndrome patients and 15 multiple sclerosis patients. Repertoire sequencing was used to test whether CD8+ T cell activation and differentiation in Susac syndrome was antigen driven. At the time of blood withdrawal, Susac syndrome patients were either therapy-naive, taking corticosteroids (with some also receiving IVIg), or on IVIg alone. On the study overall, not on this receptor specifically: The number of individuals in the TCR sequencing and HLA analysis was recognized as being relatively small. Around 15 and five Susac-specific public clones were found in the total CD8+ and CD8+ TEMRA repertoires, respectively. Clonal expansion was seen in Susac syndrome CD8+ repertoires, peaking in CD8+ TEMRA cells and being greater in clinically active patients than in remitting ones.

Notes on this clonotype: No antigen is known for it. Base-call qualities are not available, and no considerably larger clone is one nucleotide away.

RNA was extracted using the RNeasy kit, and roughly 0.5 to 1 ug of the RNA was reverse transcribed with random hexamers. The immunoSEQ multiplex PCR assay, covering 54 Vbeta and 13 Jbeta segments, was used to amplify TCR beta CDR3 regions. PCR amplification bias was corrected by using a synthetic template baseline for primer optimization and computational correction. For the original study's pipeline: Reads were annotated to V, D and J genes per IMGT and analyzed with immunoSEQ Analyzer, keeping only productive sequences. To calculate clonality, Shannon entropy was normalized by log2 of the number of productive unique sequences and then subtracted from one. Public and private clones were assessed among the 100 most prevalent clones of each patient and control. Susac-specific clones were defined as absent from healthy and MS cohorts, around 1,000 published viral clones and other ImmuneACCESS disease sequences. In-frame beta chains were kept once TCRdb had trimmed the public reads at Q25 with fastp and called clones with MiXCR. Each CDR3 protein gets just one entry, which takes the most common genes and DNA from the rows behind it. The V and J calls follow TCRdb's processing rather than the paper's. The sample table records under 200,000 distinct CDR3 sequences; 85% to 95% of these occur just once. Of the sample, less than 0.2% falls within the top ten clones.

The junction carries 19 bases between V and J, which are trimmed by 5 bases and 7 bases respectively. The CDR3 holds 15 amino acids from the cysteine to the phenylalanine. This entry keeps only the CDR3 DNA: 45 bases, framed from base 1. CDR1 MNHNS and CDR2 SASEGT were looked up in the germline V gene. Peripheral blood CD8+ and CD4+ T cells from healthy donors, Susac syndrome patients and multiple sclerosis patients were profiled using high-throughput TCR beta sequencing. The Susac syndrome patients fulfilled recently defined diagnostic criteria for either definite or probable disease. Bulk CD8+ and CD4+ T cells were purified by magnetic negative isolation, whereas CD8+ TEMRA cells were enriched by FACS. Blood was drawn into EDTA tubes, processed within 24 hours, and PBMCs were isolated by density gradient centrifugation. PBMCs destined for TCR sequencing were cryopreserved in liquid nitrogen and later thawed in a 37 °C water bath. The sorted or isolated CD4+, CD8+ and CD8+ TEMRA cells had a purity of 90% or higher.

Sequencing was performed on CD8+ T cells from PBMCs. This receptor was identified in a human donor with Susac syndrome. This receptor chain uses TRBV6-1 and TRBJ2-3; the D gene is possibly TRBD1, with 5 bases matching. The CDR3 is CASSSQGQVPNTQYF. The DNA sequence reads TGTGCCAGCAGTTCCCAGGGCCAGGTACCTAATACGCAGTATTTT.